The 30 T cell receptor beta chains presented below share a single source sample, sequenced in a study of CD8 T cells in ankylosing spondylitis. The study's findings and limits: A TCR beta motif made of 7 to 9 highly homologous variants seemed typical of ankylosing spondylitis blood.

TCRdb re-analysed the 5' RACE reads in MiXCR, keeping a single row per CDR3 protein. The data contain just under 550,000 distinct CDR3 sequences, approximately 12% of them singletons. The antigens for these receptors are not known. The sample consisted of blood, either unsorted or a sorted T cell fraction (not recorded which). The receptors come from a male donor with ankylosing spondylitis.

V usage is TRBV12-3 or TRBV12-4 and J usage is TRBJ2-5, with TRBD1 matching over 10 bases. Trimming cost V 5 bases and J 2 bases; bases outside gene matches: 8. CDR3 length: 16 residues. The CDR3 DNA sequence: TGTGCCAGCAGTCCGAACGGACAGGGGGTACAAGAGACCCAGTACTTC. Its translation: CASSPNGQGVQETQYF.

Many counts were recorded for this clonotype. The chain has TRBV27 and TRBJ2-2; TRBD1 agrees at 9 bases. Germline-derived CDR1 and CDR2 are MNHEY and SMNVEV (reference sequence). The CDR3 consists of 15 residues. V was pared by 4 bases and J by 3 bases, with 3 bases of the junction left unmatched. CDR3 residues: CASSSDRGYTGELFF. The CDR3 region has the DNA TGTGCCAGCAGTTCGGACAGGGGCTACACCGGGGAGCTGTTTTTT.

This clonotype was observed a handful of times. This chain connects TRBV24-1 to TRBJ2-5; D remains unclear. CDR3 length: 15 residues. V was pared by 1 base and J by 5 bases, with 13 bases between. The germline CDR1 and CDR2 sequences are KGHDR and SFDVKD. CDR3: CATSDLGTGRETQYF. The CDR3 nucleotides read TGTGCCACCAGTGATTTAGGCACCGGACGGGAGACCCAGTACTTC.

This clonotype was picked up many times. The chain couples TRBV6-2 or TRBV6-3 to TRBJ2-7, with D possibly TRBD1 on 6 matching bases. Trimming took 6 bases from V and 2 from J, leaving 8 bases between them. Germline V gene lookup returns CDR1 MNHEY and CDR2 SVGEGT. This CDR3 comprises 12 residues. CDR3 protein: CASRDRAYEQYF. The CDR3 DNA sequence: TGTGCCAGCAGGGACAGAGCCTACGAGCAGTACTTC.

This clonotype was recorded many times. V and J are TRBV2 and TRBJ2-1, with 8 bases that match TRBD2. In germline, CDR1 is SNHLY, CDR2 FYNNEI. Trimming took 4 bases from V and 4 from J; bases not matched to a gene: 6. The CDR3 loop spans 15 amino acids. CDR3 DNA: TGTGCCAGCAGTGCTAGGTTAGCGGGGTACAATGAGCAGTTCTTC. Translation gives CASSARLAGYNEQFF.

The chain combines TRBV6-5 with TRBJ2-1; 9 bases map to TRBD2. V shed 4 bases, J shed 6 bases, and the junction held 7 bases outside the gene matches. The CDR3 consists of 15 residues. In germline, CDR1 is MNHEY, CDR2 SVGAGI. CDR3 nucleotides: TGTGCCAGCAGTTCGAGGCTAGCGGGGTCCAATGAGCAGTTCTTC. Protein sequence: CASSSRLAGSNEQFF.

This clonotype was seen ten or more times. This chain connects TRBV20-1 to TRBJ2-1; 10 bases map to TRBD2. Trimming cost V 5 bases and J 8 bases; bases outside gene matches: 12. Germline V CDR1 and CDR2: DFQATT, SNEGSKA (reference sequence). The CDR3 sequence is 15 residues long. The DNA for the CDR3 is TGCAGTGCTCCAAACCGGCTAGCGGGAGTCGATGAGCAGTTCTTC. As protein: CSAPNRLAGVDEQFF.

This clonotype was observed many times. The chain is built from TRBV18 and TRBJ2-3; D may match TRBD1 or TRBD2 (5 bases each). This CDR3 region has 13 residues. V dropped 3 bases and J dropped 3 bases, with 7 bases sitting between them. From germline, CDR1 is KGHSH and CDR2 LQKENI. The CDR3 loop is CASSPGATDTQYF. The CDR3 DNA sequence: TGTGCCAGCTCACCCGGGGCTACAGATACGCAGTATTTT.

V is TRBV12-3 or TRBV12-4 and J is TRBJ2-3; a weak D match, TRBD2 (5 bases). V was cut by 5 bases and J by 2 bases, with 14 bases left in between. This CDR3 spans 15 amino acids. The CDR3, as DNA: TGTGCCAGCAGTAGTCTAGCAGTCAACACAGATACGCAGTATTTT. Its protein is CASSSLAVNTDTQYF.

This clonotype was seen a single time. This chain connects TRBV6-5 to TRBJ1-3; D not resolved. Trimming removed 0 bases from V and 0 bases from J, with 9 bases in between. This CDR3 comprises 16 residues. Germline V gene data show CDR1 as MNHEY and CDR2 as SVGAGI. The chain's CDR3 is CASSYSMAVSGNTIYF. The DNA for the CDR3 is TGTGCCAGCAGTTACTCGATGGCAGTCTCTGGAAACACCATATATTTT.

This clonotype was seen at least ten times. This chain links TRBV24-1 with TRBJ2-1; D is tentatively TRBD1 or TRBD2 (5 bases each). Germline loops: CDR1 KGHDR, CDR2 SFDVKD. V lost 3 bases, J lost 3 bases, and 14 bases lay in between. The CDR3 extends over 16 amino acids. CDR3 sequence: CATSDLRDGYYNEQFF. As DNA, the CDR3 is TGTGCCACCAGTGATCTACGGGACGGATACTACAATGAGCAGTTCTTC.

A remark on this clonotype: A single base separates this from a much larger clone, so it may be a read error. The CDR3 reads CASSLGMRTEAFF. The CDR3 DNA follows: TGCGCCAGCAGCTTGGGGATGAGGACTGAAGCTTTCTTT. The chain links TRBV5-1 to TRBJ1-1; D is unresolved. Deletions cut 0 bases from V and 5 bases from J, with 8 bases between. The CDR3 is 13 amino acids. Germline loops: CDR1 SGHRS, CDR2 YFSETQ.

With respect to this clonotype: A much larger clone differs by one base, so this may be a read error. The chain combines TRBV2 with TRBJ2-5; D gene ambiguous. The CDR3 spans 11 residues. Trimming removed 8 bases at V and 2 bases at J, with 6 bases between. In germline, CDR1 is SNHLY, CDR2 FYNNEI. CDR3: CASAAQETQYF. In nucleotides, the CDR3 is TGTGCCAGCGCCGCACAAGAGACCCAGTACTTC.

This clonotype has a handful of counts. CDR3 in amino acids: CASSLLQQNTIYF. In DNA form, the CDR3 reads TGTGCCAGCAGCTTGCTCCAGCAAAACACCATATATTTT. The rearrangement uses TRBV7-9 and TRBJ1-3; no clear D gene. The V end was cut by 3 bases, the J end by 6 bases, with 9 bases between. From germline, CDR1 is SEHNR and CDR2 FQNEAQ (reference sequence). This CDR3 region has 13 residues.

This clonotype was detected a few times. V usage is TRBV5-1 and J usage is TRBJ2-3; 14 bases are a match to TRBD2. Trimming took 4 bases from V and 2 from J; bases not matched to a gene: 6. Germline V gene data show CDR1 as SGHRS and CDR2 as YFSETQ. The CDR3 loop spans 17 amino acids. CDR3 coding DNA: TGCGCCAGCAGCCCGGGACTAGCGGGAGCCTCCACAGATACGCAGTATTTT. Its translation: CASSPGLAGASTDTQYF.

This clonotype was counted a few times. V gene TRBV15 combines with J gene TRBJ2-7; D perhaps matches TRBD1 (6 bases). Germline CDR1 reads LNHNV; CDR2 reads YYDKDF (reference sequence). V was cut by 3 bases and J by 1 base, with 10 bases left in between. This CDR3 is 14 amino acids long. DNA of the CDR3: TGTGCCACCAGCAGTGACGGACAGTCCTACGAGCAGTACTTC. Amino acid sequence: CATSSDGQSYEQYF.

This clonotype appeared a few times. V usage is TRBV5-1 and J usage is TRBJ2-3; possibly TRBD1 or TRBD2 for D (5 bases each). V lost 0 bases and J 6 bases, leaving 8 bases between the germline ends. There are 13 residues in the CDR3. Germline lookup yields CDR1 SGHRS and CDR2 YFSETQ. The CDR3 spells CASSLGGDDTQYF. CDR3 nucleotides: TGCGCCAGCAGCTTGGGAGGGGACGATACGCAGTATTTT. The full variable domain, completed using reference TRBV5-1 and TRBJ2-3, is KAGVTQTPRYLIKTRGQQVTLSCSPISGHRSVSWYQQTPGQGLQFLFEYFSETQRNKGNFPGRFSGRQFSNSRSEMNVSTLELGDSALYLCASSLGGDDTQYFGPGTRLTVL.

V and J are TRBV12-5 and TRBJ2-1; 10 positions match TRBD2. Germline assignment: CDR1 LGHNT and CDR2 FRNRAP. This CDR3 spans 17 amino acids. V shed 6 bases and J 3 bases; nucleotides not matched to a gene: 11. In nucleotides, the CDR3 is TGTGCTAGTGGCAACCGAGTAGCGGGAGGACACTACAATGAGCAGTTCTTC. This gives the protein CASGNRVAGGHYNEQFF.

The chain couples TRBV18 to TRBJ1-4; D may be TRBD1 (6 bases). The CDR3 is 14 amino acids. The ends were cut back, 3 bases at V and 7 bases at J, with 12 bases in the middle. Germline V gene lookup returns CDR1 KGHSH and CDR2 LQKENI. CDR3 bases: TGTGCCAGCTCACCCGCCGAGGGGGGTGAAAAACTGTTTTTT. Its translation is CASSPAEGGEKLFF.

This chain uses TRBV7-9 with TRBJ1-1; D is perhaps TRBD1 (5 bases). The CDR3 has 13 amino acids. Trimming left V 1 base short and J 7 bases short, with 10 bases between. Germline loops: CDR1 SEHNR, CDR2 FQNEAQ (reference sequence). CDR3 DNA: TGTGCCAGCAGCTTAGACGCAGGGCTTGAAGCTTTCTTT. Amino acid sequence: CASSLDAGLEAFF.

CDR3 sequence: CASSPTGAGNTIYF. For the CDR3, the DNA is TGTGCCAGCAGCCCGACAGGAGCTGGAAACACCATATATTTT. This chain links TRBV3-1 with TRBJ1-3; D possibly corresponds to TRBD1 (6 bases). The CDR3 has 14 amino acids. CDR1 and CDR2 from the germline V gene are LGHDT and YNNKEL (reference sequence). Trimming removed 4 bases from V and 2 bases from J, with 9 bases in between.

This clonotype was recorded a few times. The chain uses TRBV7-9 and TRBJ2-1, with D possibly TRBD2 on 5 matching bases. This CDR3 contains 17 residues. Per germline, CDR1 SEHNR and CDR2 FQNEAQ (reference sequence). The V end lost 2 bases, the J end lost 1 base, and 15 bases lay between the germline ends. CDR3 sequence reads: CASSLLSAGGSYNEQFF. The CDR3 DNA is TGTGCCAGCAGCTTACTCAGCGCGGGCGGTTCCTACAATGAGCAGTTCTTC.

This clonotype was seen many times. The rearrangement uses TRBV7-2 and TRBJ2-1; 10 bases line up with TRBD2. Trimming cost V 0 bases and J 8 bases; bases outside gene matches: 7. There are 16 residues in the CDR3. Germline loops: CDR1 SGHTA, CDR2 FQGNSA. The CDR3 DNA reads TGTGCCAGCAGCTTAGCTGCAGCGGGAGGGATCGATGAGCAGTTCTTC. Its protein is CASSLAAAGGIDEQFF.

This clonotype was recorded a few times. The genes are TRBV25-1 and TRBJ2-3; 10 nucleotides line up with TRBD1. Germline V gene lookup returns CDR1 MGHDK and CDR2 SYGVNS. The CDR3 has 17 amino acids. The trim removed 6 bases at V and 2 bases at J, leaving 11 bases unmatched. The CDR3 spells CASSPFSGTGDTDTQYF. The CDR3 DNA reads TGTGCCAGCAGCCCCTTTTCCGGGACAGGGGACACAGATACGCAGTATTTT. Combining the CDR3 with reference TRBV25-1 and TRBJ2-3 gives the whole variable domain EADIYQTPRYLVIGTGKKITLECSQTMGHDKMYWYQQDPGMELHLIHYSYGVNSTEKGDLSSESTVSRIRTEHFPLTLESARPSHTSQYLCASSPFSGTGDTDTQYFGPGTRLTVL.

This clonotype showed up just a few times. The CDR3, as DNA: TGTGCCAGCAGCCAAGTCAGGCGGATTCAAGAGACCCAGTACTTC. Protein product: CASSQVRRIQETQYF. The V gene is TRBV3-1, the J gene TRBJ2-5; the D is unclear. The V gene's germline CDR1 is LGHDT and CDR2 YNNKEL (reference sequence). The CDR3 runs 15 residues. V lost 1 base and J lost 2, with 11 bases in between.

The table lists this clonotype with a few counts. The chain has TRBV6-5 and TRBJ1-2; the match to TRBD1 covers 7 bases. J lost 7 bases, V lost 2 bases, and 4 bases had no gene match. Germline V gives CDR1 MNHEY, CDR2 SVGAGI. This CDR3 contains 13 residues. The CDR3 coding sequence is TGTGCCAGCAGTTACCGACAGGGAACTGGCTACACCTTC. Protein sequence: CASSYRQGTGYTF.

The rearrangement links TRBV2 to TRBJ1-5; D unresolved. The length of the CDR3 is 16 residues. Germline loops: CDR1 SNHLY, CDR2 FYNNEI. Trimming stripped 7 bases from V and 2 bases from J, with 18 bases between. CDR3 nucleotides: TGTGCCAGCATTCCGGGCTATCCAATTGGCAATCAGCCCCAGCATTTT. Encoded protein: CASIPGYPIGNQPQHF. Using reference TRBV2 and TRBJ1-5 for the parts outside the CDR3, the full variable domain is EPEVTQTPSHQVTQMGQEVILRCVPISNHLYFYWYRQILGQKVEFLVSFYNNEISEKSEIFDDQFSVERPDGSNFTLKIRSTKLEDSAMYFCASIPGYPIGNQPQHFGDGTRLSIL.

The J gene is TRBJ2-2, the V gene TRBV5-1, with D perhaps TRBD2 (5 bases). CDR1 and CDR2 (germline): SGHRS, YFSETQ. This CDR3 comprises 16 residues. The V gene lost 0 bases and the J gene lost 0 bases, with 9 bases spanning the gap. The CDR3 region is CASSLEVSANTGELFF. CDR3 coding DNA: TGCGCCAGCAGCTTGGAGGTTAGCGCGAACACCGGGGAGCTGTTTTTT.

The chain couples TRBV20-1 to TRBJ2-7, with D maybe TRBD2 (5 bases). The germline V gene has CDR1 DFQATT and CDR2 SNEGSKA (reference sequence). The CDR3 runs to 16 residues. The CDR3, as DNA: TGCTCCATGCTAGGTGAGGGCAAGCAAAGCTCCTACGAGCAGTACGTC. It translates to CSMLGEGKQSSYEQYV.

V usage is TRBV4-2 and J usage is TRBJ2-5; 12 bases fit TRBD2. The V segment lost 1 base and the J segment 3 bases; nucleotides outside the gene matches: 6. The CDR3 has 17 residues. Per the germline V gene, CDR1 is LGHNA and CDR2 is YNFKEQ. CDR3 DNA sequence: TGTGCCAGCAGCCAAGCTTCCGGACTAGCGGGGAAAGAGACCCAGTACTTC. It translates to CASSQASGLAGKETQYF.